These T cell receptor beta chains were read from a single sample in a study of T cell repertoires in cytomegalovirus infection. These receptors lack a known antigen. TCRdb ran MiXCR on the reads and lists one entry per CDR3 protein. The table lists roughly 170,000 distinct CDR3 sequences, 20% to 25% of them singletons, with roughly 25% in the top ten. The sample was CD8+ T cells from cultured PBMCs, taken from culture after CMV antigen stimulation. Every receptor here comes from a human donor in good health (CMV status not recorded). Some clones in this sample may be carry-over from other donors' samples. Both conserved end residues are part of each CDR3. A D gene is named only where the DNA matches it firmly. Rows give clone size only sometimes, using once, few, many, or a class for an expanded clone.

j_gene,abundance,v_gene,d_gene,CDR3aa,CDR3nt
TRBJ1-1,NA,TRBV7-8,NA,CASIQGIGSTEAFF,TGTGCCAGCATCCAAGGGATAGGGAGCACTGAAGCTTTCTTT
TRBJ1-2,NA,TRBV4-3,NA,CASSPERATRIYGYTF,TGCGCCAGCAGCCCAGAGCGGGCCACGAGAATCTATGGCTACACCTTC
TRBJ1-4,few,TRBV7-9,NA,CASSLAGGSREKLFF,TGTGCCAGCAGCTTAGCCGGGGGGTCTCGGGAAAAACTGTTTTTT
TRBJ2-3,few,TRBV19,NA,CASSMMDTQYF,TGTGCCAGTAGTATGATGGATACGCAGTATTTT
TRBJ1-5,NA,TRBV25-1,NA,CASSKGSNQPQHF,TGTGCCAGCAGCAAGGGTAGCAATCAGCCCCAGCATTTT
TRBJ2-2,NA,TRBV12-3/TRBV12-4,NA,CASSTIARWTGELFF,TGTGCCAGCAGTACTATAGCGCGATGGACCGGGGAGCTGTTTTTT
TRBJ2-2,few,TRBV7-2,NA,CASSLAGSLASNTGELFF,TGTGCCAGCAGCTTAGCCGGCAGCCTAGCGTCGAACACCGGGGAGCTGTTTTTT
TRBJ1-1,NA,TRBV6-2/TRBV6-3,NA,CASRMSKQAEF,TGTGCCAGCAGAATGTCCAAGCAGGCGGAGTTT
TRBJ2-7,few,TRBV10-3,NA,CAISESKGRVYYEQYF,TGTGCCATCAGTGAGTCGAAGGGCAGGGTCTACTACGAGCAGTACTTC
TRBJ2-5,NA,TRBV6-1,NA,CASSEKVRQETQYF,TGTGCCAGCAGTGAAAAGGTGCGCCAAGAGACCCAGTACTTC
TRBJ1-5,NA,TRBV4-1,NA,CASSQEYIDTNSNQPQHF,TGCGCCAGCAGCCAAGAGTATATCGATACCAATAGCAATCAGCCCCAGCATTTT
TRBJ2-4,few,TRBV7-9,NA,CASSSRRGGIAKNIQYF,TGTGCCAGCAGCTCCCGCAGGGGGGGAATAGCCAAAAACATTCAGTACTTC
TRBJ2-1,few,TRBV7-7,TRBD1,CASSLGRDRGYDEQFF,TGTGCTAGCAGCTTAGGCCGGGACAGGGGTTACGATGAGCAGTTCTTC
TRBJ2-5,NA,TRBV6-2/TRBV6-3,TRBD2,CASSLTILAGELDDWAF,TGTGCCAGCAGTTTAACCATTTTAGCGGGGGAGCTAGACGATTGGGCCTTC
TRBJ2-3,NA,TRBV7-2,TRBD2,CASSLLPGGGPTDTQYF,TGTGCCAGCAGCTTACTTCCCGGGGGGGGCCCCACAGATACGCAGTATTTT
TRBJ2-5,few,TRBV24-1,TRBD1,CATSDGGQLFETQYF,TGTGCCACCAGTGATGGGGGACAGTTATTTGAGACCCAGTACTTC
TRBJ2-2,few,TRBV7-6,NA,CASSRRIGLNTGELFF,TGTGCCAGCAGCCGACGAATAGGGCTGAACACCGGGGAGCTGTTTTTT
TRBJ1-1,few,TRBV7-9,NA,CASTTTGNTEAFF,TGTGCCAGCACCACCACAGGGAACACTGAAGCTTTCTTT
TRBJ2-4,NA,TRBV6-1,NA,CASSLGPLAKNIQYF,TGTGCCAGCAGTTTGGGGCCCCTAGCCAAAAACATTCAGTACTTC
TRBJ1-5,few,TRBV6-1,NA,CASSRSDSQPSNQPQHF,TGTGCCAGCAGTCGGAGTGATTCTCAACCCAGCAATCAGCCCCAGCATTTT
TRBJ2-7,few,TRBV7-8,TRBD2,CASSQLLSGGYEQYF,TGTGCCAGCAGCCAACTCCTAAGCGGGGGCTACGAGCAGTACTTC
TRBJ1-2,few,TRBV20-1,TRBD1,CSAVGTAEYGYTF,TGCAGTGCTGTCGGGACAGCTGAGTATGGCTACACCTTC
TRBJ2-7,NA,TRBV12-3/TRBV12-4,NA,CASSIGGIYEQYF,TGTGCTAGCAGTATAGGCGGGATCTACGAGCAGTACTTC
TRBJ1-5,NA,TRBV10-3,TRBD1,CAISPTGGGNQPQHF,TGTGCCATCAGTCCGACAGGGGGCGGCAATCAGCCCCAGCATTTT
TRBJ1-2,few,TRBV7-2,TRBD1,CASSSPGGNYGYTF,TGTGCCAGCAGCAGTCCAGGGGGAAACTATGGCTACACCTTC
TRBJ1-1,NA,TRBV7-2,NA,CASSPALFGTEAFF,TGTGCCAGCAGCCCAGCGCTGTTCGGAACTGAAGCTTTCTTT
TRBJ1-1,NA,TRBV7-2,TRBD1,CASRTTGGADTEAFF,TGTGCCAGCAGAACAACAGGGGGCGCAGACACTGAAGCTTTCTTT
TRBJ1-1,few,TRBV11-2,NA,CASSWGRWGTEAFF,TGTGCCAGCAGCTGGGGGCGATGGGGCACTGAAGCTTTCTTT
TRBJ2-1,NA,TRBV7-2,NA,CASSLEKLVVDEQFF,TGTGCCAGCAGCTTAGAAAAACTAGTCGTAGATGAGCAGTTCTTC
TRBJ1-2,few,TRBV7-2,NA,CASILQQGYYGYTF,TGTGCCAGCATCCTACAACAGGGTTACTATGGCTACACCTTC
TRBJ1-4,once,TRBV7-3,NA,CASSRYGGTLEKLFF,TGTGCCAGCAGCCGTTATGGGGGGACACTGGAAAAACTGTTTTTT
TRBJ2-5,few,TRBV12-3/TRBV12-4,TRBD1,CASTPGPYGTETQYF,TGTGCCAGCACCCCGGGCCCCTATGGGACAGAGACCCAGTACTTT
TRBJ2-3,NA,TRBV7-2,NA,CASSPRGGIIPDTQYF,TGTGCCAGCAGCCCACGGGGCGGGATTATCCCAGATACGCAGTATTTT
TRBJ1-5,NA,TRBV7-2,NA,CASSSIPGRIINQPQHF,TGTGCCAGCAGCTCCATACCGGGTCGAATTATTAATCAGCCCCAGCATTTT
TRBJ1-4,few,TRBV7-9,NA,CASSSDSRTTNEKLFF,TGTGCCAGCAGCTCCGACAGTCGTACAACTAATGAAAAACTGTTTTTT
TRBJ2-1,NA,TRBV27,NA,CASSLRGGGGRNEQFF,TGTGCCAGCAGTTTAAGGGGAGGCGGGGGCCGTAATGAGCAGTTCTTC
TRBJ1-3,NA,TRBV4-1,NA,CASSHRVPNTIYF,TGCGCCAGCAGCCATCGTGTCCCGAACACCATATATTTT
TRBJ1-2,NA,TRBV4-1,NA,CASSERDPDYGYTF,TGTGCCAGCAGCGAGAGGGACCCAGACTATGGCTACACCTTC
TRBJ2-3,few,TRBV7-9,NA,CASSLAGVITDTQYF,TGTGCCAGCAGCTTAGCAGGCGTAATCACAGATACGCAGTATTTT
TRBJ1-3,NA,TRBV20-1,NA,CSVHLMGLSGNTIYF,TGCAGTGTCCATCTGATGGGTCTCTCTGGAAACACCATATATTTT
TRBJ1-1,NA,TRBV30,NA,CAWSDTKGKTRRTEAFF,TGTGCCTGGAGTGACACGAAGGGGAAGACCCGGCGAACTGAAGCTTTCTTT
TRBJ2-7,NA,TRBV4-3,NA,CASSQVRDIYYEQYF,TGCGCCAGCAGCCAGGTCCGGGACATCTACTACGAGCAGTACTTC
TRBJ2-7,NA,TRBV27,TRBD2,CASLKVRGGPYEQYF,TGTGCCAGCCTCAAGGTACGGGGGGGTCCCTACGAGCAGTACTTC
TRBJ1-4,NA,TRBV30,TRBD1,CAWSQTGNNEKLFF,TGTGCCTGGAGCCAGACAGGGAATAATGAAAAACTGTTTTTT
TRBJ2-1,few,TRBV7-2,NA,CASSLDRQGGLDEQFF,TGTGCCAGCAGCTTAGATCGGCAGGGAGGCCTGGATGAGCAGTTCTTC
TRBJ2-7,few,TRBV20-1,TRBD1,CSARVGQGSVYEQYF,TGCAGTGCTAGAGTAGGACAGGGCAGTGTATACGAGCAGTACTTC
TRBJ1-2,NA,TRBV7-9,NA,CASSSSSRRYGYTF,TGTGCCAGCAGCTCGAGCTCGAGGAGGTATGGCTACACCTTC
TRBJ2-7,NA,TRBV9,NA,CASSGGLQGPRYEQYF,TGTGCCAGCAGCGGGGGATTACAGGGCCCTAGGTACGAGCAGTACTTC
TRBJ2-5,NA,TRBV28,NA,CASGLGGQETQYF,TGTGCCAGCGGACTTGGGGGGCAAGAGACCCAGTACTTC
TRBJ2-3,few,TRBV7-3,TRBD2,CASSLSLAGNTDTQYF,TGTGCCAGCAGCTTGTCGTTAGCGGGGAATACAGATACGCAGTATTTT